This TCR beta chain was observed in a study of T cell responses to AZD1222 COVID-19 vaccine (dated by TCRdb to the early 2020s). For the wider study: TCR sequencing was performed for about 250 trial participants, of whom roughly 200 were given two doses of AZD1222 and approximately 26 were given two doses of MenACWY control vaccine. Enrollment into the trials was organized by age into subgroups of 18-55, 56-69 and 70-plus years, and those subgroups contained roughly 150, 30 and 60 TCR-sequenced participants, respectively. Study-wide findings and limitations: Only five to seven AZD1222 recipients were SARS-CoV-2 seropositive at baseline, limiting conclusions about previously exposed vaccinees. The 56-69-year group was small, and its depth increase did not reach significance, likely because of low power. Reportedly, almost half of the unique spike-specific TCRs recognized epitopes lying outside the regions that are mutated in the B.1.351 and B.1.1.7 variants. Most participants were white British and females outnumbered males, and the authors suggested that clonal diversity may have been underestimated. Vaccine-associated CD4 TCRs spanned the whole spike protein, with dominant responses in regions 160-218 and 743-854. A significant rise in spike-specific TCR breadth and depth was observed after two AZD1222 doses relative to day 0 and relative to MenACWY recipients. Because no day 14 peak-response samples were available, repertoires were characterized only after the peak T cell response.

The CDR3 goes from the cysteine to the phenylalanine over 13 residues. Only the CDR3 DNA is retained, 39 bases long and in frame from the first base. CDR1 and CDR2 are read off the germline V gene as SGHTA and FQGTGA. The trim is 5 bases for V and 8 bases for J, with a gap of 15 bases between the germline ends. The CDR3 regions of human TCRbeta chains were analyzed by immunosequencing. The original pipeline was this. TCRs in the repertoires were matched against a reference library of SARS-CoV-2-specific TCRs that had been generated with the MIRA antigen-specificity platform. Breadth was defined as the fraction of unique TCRs that were SARS-CoV-2-associated, and depth was defined as the fraction of total T cells that were SARS-CoV-2-associated. Each spike-specific TCR was assigned to its reactive spike region and to a CD4 or CD8 class using the MIRA data. Log10-transformed breadth and depth values were compared by one-way ANOVA with Sidak's multiple comparisons tests. Here the immuneACCESS table is served through TCRdb, limited to in-frame sequences with V and J called. Missing clones are a known gap in these copies; in checked studies unresolved V genes cover under half, and the rest lacks a known reason. D and trimming were read from the DNA, whereas the V and J calls and clone size are those reported in that table. This sample has fewer than 85,000 clones in its table, and roughly nine tenths of those were observed once. Under 1.5% of the sample belongs to the ten largest clones.

Reading the label with the study, this specimen's time point is: about 28 days (+/-7) after the second vaccine dose. AZD1222 recipients given second doses at about 4 weeks or at about 12 weeks were pooled, since spike-specific TCR depth and breadth were not found to differ between the two schedules. Vaccinee samples were obtained from the UK trials COV001 and COV002, which included a single-blind randomized controlled phase 2/3 trial of AZD1222 (ChAdOx1 nCoV-19) in healthy adults. Trial participant PBMC samples were collected at day 0 and day 28 after the second dose for TCRbeta chain sequencing. In this sample, this clone turned up once. Its recognized antigen is unknown. No base quality values were provided; no much bigger clone lies one nucleotide off.

The TCR sequence derives from an adult who received the AZD1222 COVID-19 vaccine. The sequencing used peripheral blood, collected 28 days after the second AZD1222 dose. The rearranged chain carries TRBV7-3 and TRBJ1-2, with TRBD1 as a weak D call on 6 bases. The nucleotide sequence reads TGTGCCAGCAGCCCTCACAGGGAAGGCGGCTACACCTTC. It translates to CASSPHREGGYTF. The CDR3, completed at both ends by the reference TRBV7-3 and TRBJ1-2 genes, gives the full variable domain GAGVSQTPSNKVTEKGKYVELRCDPISGHTALYWYRQSLGQGPEFLIYFQGTGAADDSGLPNDRFFAVRPEGSVSTLKIQRTERGDSAVYLCASSPHREGGYTFGSGTRLTVV.